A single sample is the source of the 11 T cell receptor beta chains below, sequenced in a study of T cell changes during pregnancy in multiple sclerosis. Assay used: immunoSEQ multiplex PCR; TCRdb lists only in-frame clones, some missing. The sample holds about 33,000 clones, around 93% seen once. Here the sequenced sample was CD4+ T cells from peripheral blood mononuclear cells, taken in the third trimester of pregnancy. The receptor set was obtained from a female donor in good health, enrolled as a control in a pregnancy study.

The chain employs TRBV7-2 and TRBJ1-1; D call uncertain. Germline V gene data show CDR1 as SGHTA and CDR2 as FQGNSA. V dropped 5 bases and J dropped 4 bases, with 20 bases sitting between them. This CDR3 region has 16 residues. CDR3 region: CASSPSHSFSGTEAFF. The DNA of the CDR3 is TGTGCCAGCAGCCCGTCTCACAGCTTCAGCGGCACTGAAGCTTTCTTT.

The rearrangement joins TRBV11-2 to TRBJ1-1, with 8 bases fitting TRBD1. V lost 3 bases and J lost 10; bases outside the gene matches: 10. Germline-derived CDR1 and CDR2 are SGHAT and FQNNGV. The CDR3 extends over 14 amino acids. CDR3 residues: CASSLWDRPVGAFF. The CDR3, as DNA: TGTGCCAGCAGCTTGTGGGACAGGCCCGTCGGAGCTTTCTTT.

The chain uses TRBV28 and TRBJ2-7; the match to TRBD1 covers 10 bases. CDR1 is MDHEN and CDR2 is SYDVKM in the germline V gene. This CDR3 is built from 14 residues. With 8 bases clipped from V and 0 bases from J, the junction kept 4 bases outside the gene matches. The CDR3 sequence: CASAGQGLSYEQYF. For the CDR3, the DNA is TGTGCCAGCGCGGGACAGGGGCTCTCCTACGAGCAGTACTTC.

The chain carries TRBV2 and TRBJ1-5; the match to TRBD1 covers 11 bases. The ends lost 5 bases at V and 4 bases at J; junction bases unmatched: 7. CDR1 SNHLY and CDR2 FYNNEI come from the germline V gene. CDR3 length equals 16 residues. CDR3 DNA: TGTGCCAGCAGTAATATTGGGACAGGGGGGAATCAGCCCCAGCATTTT. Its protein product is CASSNIGTGGNQPQHF.

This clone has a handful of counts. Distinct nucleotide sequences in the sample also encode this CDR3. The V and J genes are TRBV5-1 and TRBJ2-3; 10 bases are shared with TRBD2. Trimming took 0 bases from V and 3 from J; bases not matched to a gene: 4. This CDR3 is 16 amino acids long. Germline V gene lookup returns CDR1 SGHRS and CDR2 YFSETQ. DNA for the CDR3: TGCGCCAGCAGCTTGGCTAGCGGGAGTGGAACAGATACGCAGTATTTT. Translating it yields CASSLASGSGTDTQYF.

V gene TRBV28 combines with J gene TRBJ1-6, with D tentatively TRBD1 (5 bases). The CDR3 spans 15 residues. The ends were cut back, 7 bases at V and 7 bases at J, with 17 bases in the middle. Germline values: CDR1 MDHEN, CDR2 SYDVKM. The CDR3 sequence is CASIEAGRINSPLHF. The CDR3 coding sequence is TGTGCCAGCATAGAGGCAGGGAGGATCAATTCACCCCTCCACTTT.

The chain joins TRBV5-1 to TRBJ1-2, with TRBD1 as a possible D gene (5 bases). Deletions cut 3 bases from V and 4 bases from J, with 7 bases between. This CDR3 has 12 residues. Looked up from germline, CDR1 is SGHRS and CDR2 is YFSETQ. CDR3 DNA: TGCGCCAGCAGCTCGGACACCTATGGCTACACCTTC. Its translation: CASSSDTYGYTF. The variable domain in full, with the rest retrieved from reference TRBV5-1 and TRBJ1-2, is KAGVTQTPRYLIKTRGQQVTLSCSPISGHRSVSWYQQTPGQGLQFLFEYFSETQRNKGNFPGRFSGRQFSNSRSEMNVSTLELGDSALYLCASSSDTYGYTFGSGTRLTVV.

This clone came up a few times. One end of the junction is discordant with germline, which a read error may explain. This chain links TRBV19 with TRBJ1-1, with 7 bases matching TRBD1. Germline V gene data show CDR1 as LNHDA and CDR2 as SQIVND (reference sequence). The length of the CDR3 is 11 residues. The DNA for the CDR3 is TGTGCCAGTAGTGAAGACAGGGACCTTGGTTTT. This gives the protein CASSEDRDLGF.

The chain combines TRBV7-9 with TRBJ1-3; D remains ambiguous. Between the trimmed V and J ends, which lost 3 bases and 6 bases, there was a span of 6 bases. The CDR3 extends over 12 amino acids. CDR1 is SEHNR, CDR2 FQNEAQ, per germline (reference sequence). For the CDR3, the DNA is TGTGCCAGCAGCTTTGAGAAAAACACCATATATTTT. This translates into CASSFEKNTIYF.

CDR3 coding DNA: TGTGCCAGCAGTGGCACAGGGACAGGGATCGAGCAGTACTTC. It yields the protein CASSGTGTGIEQYF. The J gene is TRBJ2-7, the V gene TRBV6-1, with 9 bases matching TRBD1. Germline lookup yields CDR1 MNHNS and CDR2 SASEGT. The CDR3 has 14 residues. Trimming took 4 bases from V and 6 from J; bases not matched to a gene: 7.

CDR3 bases: TGTGCCAGCAGCTTCCAGGGTGATTCACCCCTCCACTTT. Amino acids: CASSFQGDSPLHF. This chain connects TRBV5-6 to TRBJ1-6; tentative D call: TRBD1 (5 bases). CDR3 length: 13 residues. Germline CDR1 SGHDT, CDR2 YYEEEE. V was clipped by 2 bases and J by 8 bases, with 8 bases between them.